What follows is one T cell receptor (beta chain) and its context. This CDR3 region has 13 residues. The V and J ends lost 7 bases and 4 bases respectively, with 11 bases between them. Germline CDR1 and CDR2: MNHNY and SVGAGI (reference sequence). This entry belongs to a study of T cell changes during pregnancy in multiple sclerosis. Sequenced by immunoSEQ multiplex PCR; TCRdb stores in-frame clones only, minus some. The table includes 27,000 or so clones, approximately 91% detected once. This receptor was taken from a female donor with multiple sclerosis, enrolled in a pregnancy study. The sequenced sample was CD8+ T cells from peripheral blood mononuclear cells, obtained in the second trimester of pregnancy. The chain carries TRBV6-6 and TRBJ1-5, with TRBD1 as a possible D gene (6 bases). The CDR3 coding sequence is TGTGCCAGCATTTCAGGGGAAAATCAGCCCCAGCATTTT. As protein: CASISGENQPQHF.